This T cell receptor beta chain comes out of a study of early T cells in non-severe SARS-CoV-2 infection. Study context: Whole-blood bulk RNA, unsorted, was sequenced, and chains were unpaired.

Each single cDNA molecule received a unique molecular identifier. TCRdb recomputed calls from the 5' RACE reads with MiXCR, one row per CDR3 protein. The repertoire holds about 61,000 distinct CDR3 sequences, with around 11% as singletons. This clonotype was counted between two and nine times. Sequences were derived from whole blood, sampled at baseline. This clonotype was sampled from an adult who was a healthcare worker with PCR-confirmed SARS-CoV-2 infection or an uninfected control (not recorded which). The donor label of this sample is uncertain.

The CDR3 nucleotides read TGCAGCGTTAGACAGGGCGAGGACTACAATGAGCAGTTCTTC. Its translation is CSVRQGEDYNEQFF. The V and J genes are TRBV29-1 and TRBJ2-1, with 7 nucleotides matching TRBD1. This CDR3 is built from 14 residues. The ends lost 5 bases at V and 3 bases at J; junction bases unmatched: 7. CDR1 SQVTM and CDR2 ANQGSEA come from the germline V gene.